This entry lists 27 T cell receptor beta chains sequenced from one sample in a study. A single record per CDR3 protein comes from TCRdb applying MiXCR to the RT-PCR reads. This table holds hundreds of thousands of distinct CDR3 sequences, approximately 14% found once. The sequenced sample was memory CD4+ T cells from blood. The receptor set was obtained from a female donor in good health, serving as a healthy control.

This clonotype has more than one count but fewer than ten. This chain uses TRBV20-1 with TRBJ2-7; 14 bases map to TRBD2. V lost 3 bases to trimming and J lost 6 bases; unmatched junction nucleotides: 10. The CDR3 runs 16 residues. Germline loops: CDR1 DFQATT, CDR2 SNEGSKA (reference sequence). The CDR3 DNA is TGCAGTGCTAGTGCCCTGGGACTAGCGGGAGAGGGCGAGCAGTACTTC. Translation: CSASALGLAGEGEQYF.

This clonotype was recorded at least ten times. The chain has TRBV20-1 and TRBJ1-5; 7 nucleotides line up with TRBD1. The CDR3 consists of 14 residues. Germline V lookup: CDR1 DFQATT, CDR2 SNEGSKA (reference sequence). J gave up 5 bases and V 3 bases, and 7 bases lay outside the gene matches. CDR3 sequence (DNA): TGCAGTGCTAGTGCTGGGCAGGGGGATCAGCCCCAGCATTTT. Translation gives CSASAGQGDQPQHF.

As regards this clonotype: Being one base from a much bigger clone, this may be a read error. The J gene is TRBJ2-6, the V gene TRBV6-5; 12 bases map to TRBD1. The CDR3 covers 19 residues. CDR1 and CDR2 from the germline V gene are MNHEY and SVGAGI. CDR3 sequence (DNA): TGTGCCAGCAGTTACGTCGGGACAGGGGGCTTCGCTGGGGCCAACTTCCTGACTTTC. This translates into CASSYVGTGGFAGANFLTF.

This clonotype was detected only a few times. In DNA form, the CDR3 reads TGTGCCACCAGCAGAGAAGGGATCCAGCCCCAGCATTTT. It yields the protein CATSREGIQPQHF. The genes are TRBV15 and TRBJ1-5; D remains unclear. Trimming took 0 bases from V and 7 from J, leaving 7 bases between them. The CDR3 has 13 amino acids. Germline values: CDR1 LNHNV, CDR2 YYDKDF (reference sequence). The variable domain in full, with the rest retrieved from reference TRBV15 and TRBJ1-5, is DAMVIQNPRYQVTQFGKPVTLSCSQTLNHNVMYWYQQKSSQAPKLLFHYYDKDFNNEADTPDNFQSRRPNTSFCFLDIRSPGLGDTAMYLCATSREGIQPQHFGDGTRLSIL.

This clonotype was seen repeatedly, ten times or more. The chain employs TRBV5-1 and TRBJ1-1; D uncertain. Germline values: CDR1 SGHRS, CDR2 YFSETQ. The CDR3 runs to 14 residues. The germline V and J ends were trimmed by 3 bases and 5 bases, with 14 bases remaining between them. Here the CDR3 DNA reads TGCGCCAGCAGCTCGGGAGTGGTGGTGACTGAAGCTTTCTTT. As protein: CASSSGVVVTEAFF.

The chain recombines TRBV29-1 with TRBJ2-6, with D unclear. Between the trimmed V and J ends, which lost 4 bases and 0 bases, there was a span of 10 bases. The CDR3 spans 15 residues. Germline CDR1 and CDR2: SQVTM and ANQGSEA. The CDR3 region is CSVVVADSGANVLTF. CDR3 coding DNA: TGCAGCGTTGTGGTGGCGGACTCTGGGGCCAACGTCCTGACTTTC.

J is TRBJ2-6 and V is TRBV18; D gene uncertain. This CDR3 is 18 amino acids long. Trimming pared 3 bases from V and 5 bases from J, leaving 20 bases between. Germline values: CDR1 KGHSH, CDR2 LQKENI. The chain's CDR3 is CASSPVSVSGVRANVLTF. The CDR3 DNA reads TGTGCCAGCTCACCGGTATCAGTCTCCGGTGTTAGGGCCAACGTCCTGACTTTC.

This sequence joins TRBV3-1 and TRBJ2-3; 9 bases match TRBD2. Germline CDR1 LGHDT, CDR2 YNNKEL (reference sequence). J was trimmed by 2 bases and V by 0 bases; bases with no gene match: 6. The CDR3 is 17 amino acids. The CDR3: CASSQEVIAGVTDTQYF. CDR3 DNA: TGTGCCAGCAGCCAAGAAGTAATAGCGGGAGTCACAGATACGCAGTATTTT.

The rearrangement joins TRBV27 to TRBJ1-2, with unresolved D. This CDR3 is built from 14 residues. Germline V gene lookup returns CDR1 MNHEY and CDR2 SMNVEV (reference sequence). V lost 4 bases and J lost 0, with 9 bases in between. CDR3 nucleotides: TGTGCCAGCAGTTCGGTCCGAACTAACTATGGCTACACCTTC. It encodes CASSSVRTNYGYTF.

This rearrangement joins TRBV27 to TRBJ1-6; no firm D call. The V end lost 3 bases, the J end lost 6 bases, and 3 bases lay between the germline ends. The CDR3 loop spans 12 amino acids. The V gene's germline CDR1 is MNHEY and CDR2 SMNVEV (reference sequence). CDR3 protein: CASSFFNSPLHF. In DNA, the CDR3 is TGTGCCAGCAGTTTCTTTAATTCACCCCTCCACTTT.

The DNA of the CDR3 is TGTGCCAGCAGCAAAAGACGGACTGAAGCTTTCTTT. Residues: CASSKRRTEAFF. The V gene is TRBV5-6, the J gene TRBJ1-1; unclear D gene. V shed 4 bases and J shed 5 bases, with 9 bases lying between them. Germline V CDR1 and CDR2: SGHDT, YYEEEE. The CDR3 totals 12 residues.

This chain links TRBV6-6 with TRBJ2-1, with D perhaps given as TRBD1 or TRBD2 (5 bases each). The CDR3 extends over 16 amino acids. Germline lookup yields CDR1 MNHNY and CDR2 SVGAGI (reference sequence). Trimming pared 6 bases from V and 6 bases from J, leaving 21 bases between. The CDR3 here is CASRPTTPRVSNEQFF. In DNA form, the CDR3 reads TGTGCCAGCAGACCGACTACCCCCAGGGTGAGCAATGAGCAGTTCTTC.

Only a few counts were recorded for this clonotype. The rearrangement uses TRBV4-3 and TRBJ2-1; TRBD2 is a possible D gene (5 bases). Germline loops: CDR1 LGHNA, CDR2 YSLEER. Trimming shortened V by 0 bases and J by 7 bases, and 10 bases separated the two germline ends. The CDR3 is made up of 14 amino acids. The CDR3 sequence is CASSQDLAVNEQFF. CDR3 bases: TGCGCCAGCAGCCAAGATCTAGCCGTGAATGAGCAGTTCTTC.

This clonotype was seen a few times. V gene TRBV2 combines with J gene TRBJ1-1; D is possibly TRBD1 (5 bases). Germline loops: CDR1 SNHLY, CDR2 FYNNEI. The CDR3 contains 14 residues. V was clipped by 2 bases and J by 5 bases, with 12 bases between them. The CDR3: CASSELMGGTEAFF. CDR3 in DNA: TGTGCCAGCAGTGAATTAATGGGGGGGACTGAAGCTTTCTTT.

This clonotype has only a few counts. In DNA, the CDR3 is TGCAGTGTCCTCGGACAGCTGACTACCCTCGAAGCTTTCTTT. Protein: CSVLGQLTTLEAFF. This sequence joins TRBV20-1 and TRBJ1-1; D possibly corresponds to TRBD1 (6 bases). Germline CDR1 DFQATT, CDR2 SNEGSKA (reference sequence). This CDR3 is 14 amino acids long. Trimming left V 7 bases short and J 8 bases short, with 23 bases between.

The rearrangement uses TRBV7-3 and TRBJ2-2, with 10 bases identical to TRBD1. Trimming removed 5 bases from V and 3 bases from J; junction bases left unmatched: 3. This CDR3 is 15 amino acids long. Looked up from germline, CDR1 is SGHTA and CDR2 is FQGTGA. In nucleotides, the CDR3 is TGTGCCAGCAGCCCCGGGACAGGGGACACCGGGGAGCTGTTTTTT. This gives the protein CASSPGTGDTGELFF.

V usage is TRBV20-1 and J usage is TRBJ2-5, with D unresolved. V was cut by 6 bases and J by 2 bases, with 4 bases left in between. This CDR3 is built from 10 residues. Germline CDR1 and CDR2: DFQATT and SNEGSKA (reference sequence). The CDR3: CSADQETQYF. The CDR3 nucleotides are TGCAGTGCAGATCAAGAGACCCAGTACTTC.

This chain links TRBV18 with TRBJ1-3; D is perhaps TRBD1 (5 bases). Germline V lookup: CDR1 KGHSH, CDR2 LQKENI. V shed 1 base and J shed 2 bases, with 12 bases lying between them. The length of the CDR3 is 16 residues. The CDR3 protein is CASSPLAGGTGNTIYF. The CDR3 DNA reads as TGTGCCAGCTCACCACTGGCCGGGGGAACTGGAAACACCATATATTTT.

The genes are TRBV9 and TRBJ2-5; TRBD2 agrees at 10 bases. With 7 bases clipped from V and 5 bases from J, the junction kept 11 bases outside the gene matches. The CDR3 length is 15 residues. Germline V gene lookup returns CDR1 SGDLS and CDR2 YYNGEE. The CDR3 loop reads CASGVGLAVGETQYF. The CDR3 coding sequence is TGTGCCAGCGGGGTCGGACTAGCGGTTGGGGAGACCCAGTACTTC. Filled out from reference TRBV9 and TRBJ2-5, the complete variable domain reads DSGVTQTPKHLITATGQRVTLRCSPRSGDLSVYWYQQSLDQGLQFLIQYYNGEERAKGNILERFSAQQFPDLHSELNLSSLELGDSALYFCASGVGLAVGETQYFGPGTRLLVL.

This clonotype was observed a few times. The rearrangement links TRBV4-2 to TRBJ2-3, with 9 bases fitting TRBD2. Trimming cost V 1 base and J 0 bases; bases outside gene matches: 8. Germline-derived CDR1 and CDR2 are LGHNA and YNFKEQ. CDR3 length: 18 amino acids. The CDR3 region is CASSQASASGASTDTQYF. CDR3 bases: TGTGCCAGCAGCCAAGCCTCAGCTAGCGGGGCGAGCACAGATACGCAGTATTTT.

In this sample, this clonotype turned up a few times. The chain carries TRBV20-1 and TRBJ1-1, with D hard to call. The CDR3 loop spans 12 amino acids. The germline CDR1 and CDR2 sequences are DFQATT and SNEGSKA (reference sequence). The V and J ends lost 6 bases and 4 bases respectively, with 12 bases between them. The CDR3 loop reads CSATRGGTEAFF. The CDR3 DNA sequence: TGCAGTGCCACCAGAGGAGGCACTGAAGCTTTCTTT.

V and J are TRBV12-1 and TRBJ1-1; the listed D gene, TRBD1, was not tested against the DNA. TRBV12-1 is classified as a pseudogene. The CDR3 is made up of 20 amino acids. As DNA, the CDR3 is TGTGCCAGCAGCTTTCTCGCTTTGGGAACACCCGCGGGGGATAACACTGAAGCTTTCTTT. Translation gives CASSFLALGTPAGDNTEAFF.

This clonotype was counted a few times. This chain uses TRBV18 with TRBJ1-1; D ambiguous. CDR3 length equals 15 residues. V was cut by 0 bases and J by 1 base, with 9 bases left in between. Germline lookup yields CDR1 KGHSH and CDR2 LQKENI. The CDR3, as DNA: TGTGCCAGCTCACCACCTGTAGCCAGGAACACTGAAGCTTTCTTT. It is translated as CASSPPVARNTEAFF.

This clonotype has ten or more counts. The chain couples TRBV6-5 to TRBJ2-3; 8 positions match TRBD2. Germline V gene sequence: CDR1 MNHEY, CDR2 SVGAGI. This CDR3 is built from 18 residues. The junction had 9 bases not matched to a gene; V was cut back by 0 bases and J by 1 base. The CDR3: CASSYSGSGGLGTDTQYF. The DNA of the CDR3 is TGTGCCAGCAGTTACTCCGGGTCGGGAGGGCTGGGCACAGATACGCAGTATTTT.

The V and J genes are TRBV27 and TRBJ1-4; perhaps TRBD1 as D (6 bases). V shed 5 bases and J shed 7 bases, with 17 bases lying between them. The CDR3 contains 15 residues. Germline lookup yields CDR1 MNHEY and CDR2 SMNVEV (reference sequence). CDR3 DNA: TGTGCCAGCAGTCCATACCACAGGGAGGGTGAAAAACTGTTTTTT. Translation: CASSPYHREGEKLFF.

This clonotype was seen a handful of times. V and J are TRBV20-1 and TRBJ1-1; the D is unclear. The V gene lost 3 bases and the J gene lost 7 bases, with 9 bases spanning the gap. The CDR3 is made up of 11 amino acids. Looked up from germline, CDR1 is DFQATT and CDR2 is SNEGSKA (reference sequence). For the CDR3, the DNA is TGCAGTGCTAGGAGTCGTGGTGAAGCTTTCTTT. This translates into CSARSRGEAFF.

This clonotype appeared a few times. This chain uses TRBV28 with TRBJ1-2; the D is unclear. Germline CDR1 MDHEN, CDR2 SYDVKM. This CDR3 spans 15 amino acids. V was trimmed by 3 bases and J by 3 bases, leaving 14 bases between them. This chain's CDR3 is CASSFLHLNDYGYTF. CDR3 nucleotide sequence: TGTGCCAGCAGTTTCCTACACTTGAACGACTATGGCTACACCTTC.